These 21 T cell receptor beta chains share one sample of origin, sequenced in a study of shared clonotypes between healthy human individuals. Method: immunoSEQ multiplex PCR; TCRdb's copy keeps in-frame clones and lacks some. The repertoire holds around 690,000 clones, with about nine tenths as singletons. Input material: memory CD8+ T cells from PBMCs. Subset of the sample: CD45RO+ cells pooled with CCR7-negative TemRA cells. The receptors shown here come from a man aged 18 to 30 in good health. Some clones in this sample may be carry-over from other donors' samples.

The chain couples TRBV14 to TRBJ2-5, with 7 bases lining up with TRBD1. Germline V gene data show CDR1 as SGHDN and CDR2 as FVKESK. V trimming: 4 bases; J trimming: 1 base; junction bases outside the gene matches: 15. CDR3 length: 18 amino acids. CDR3 region: CASSPNLSFGDSQETQYF. The CDR3 nucleotides read TGTGCCAGCAGCCCCAATCTTTCCTTCGGGGACAGCCAAGAGACCCAGTACTTC.

The chain joins TRBV6-4 to TRBJ2-7, with a weak D call TRBD2 (6 bases). CDR3 length equals 14 residues. V was cut by 4 bases and J by 2 bases, with 12 bases left in between. The V gene's germline CDR1 is MRHNA and CDR2 SNTAGT. The CDR3 reads CASSGRGIAYEQYF. In nucleotides, the CDR3 is TGTGCCAGCAGTGGGCGGGGAATCGCCTACGAGCAGTACTTC.

The genes are TRBV10-3 and TRBJ2-1, with 7 bases lining up with TRBD2. Germline lookup yields CDR1 ENHRY and CDR2 SYGVKD. This CDR3 has 17 amino acids. V dropped 6 bases and J dropped 3; count of bases not matched to a gene: 14. The CDR3 bases are TGTGCCATCAGGGCTGGGGCGGGAGAGTCCCGCTACAATGAGCAGTTCTTC. Translated: CAIRAGAGESRYNEQFF.

This chain joins TRBV28 and TRBJ1-1; perhaps TRBD1 as D (5 bases). The CDR3 sequence is 15 residues long. Looked up from germline, CDR1 is MDHEN and CDR2 is SYDVKM. Trimming left V 2 bases short and J 4 bases short, with 14 bases between. This CDR3 reads CASSLRWEGSTEAFF. The CDR3 DNA reads as TGTGCCAGCAGTTTACGCTGGGAGGGGAGCACTGAAGCTTTCTTT.

In its sample, this clone was seen once. V and J are TRBV7-9 and TRBJ2-4; 7 bases match TRBD1. CDR1 is SEHNR, CDR2 FQNEAQ, per germline (reference sequence). CDR3 length: 15 amino acids. V dropped 2 bases and J dropped 3; count of bases not matched to a gene: 4. CDR3 amino acids: CASSLPQGDKNIQYF. The CDR3 DNA reads TGTGCCAGCAGCTTACCCCAGGGGGACAAAAACATTCAGTACTTC.

The rearrangement joins TRBV7-9 to TRBJ1-2; weak D call: TRBD1 (5 bases). Germline V lookup: CDR1 SEHNR, CDR2 FQNEAQ (reference sequence). The germline V and J ends were trimmed by 5 bases and 8 bases, with 12 bases remaining between them. CDR3 length: 12 residues. CDR3 in amino acids: CASSPPGRGYTF. The CDR3 nucleotides are TGTGCCAGCAGCCCCCCAGGGCGAGGCTACACCTTC.

V and J are TRBV5-4 and TRBJ2-7; 8 bases are a match to TRBD2. Germline V gives CDR1 SGHNT, CDR2 YYREEE (reference sequence). The CDR3 has 14 amino acids. With V trimmed by 4 bases and J by 3 bases, 6 bases remained unmatched. CDR3 residues: CASSPAGANYEQYF. The CDR3, as DNA: TGTGCCAGCAGCCCAGCGGGAGCCAACTACGAGCAGTACTTC.

V is TRBV4-1 and J is TRBJ1-1, with D tentatively TRBD1 (5 bases). V was trimmed by 0 bases and J by 5 bases, leaving 16 bases between them. The CDR3 contains 16 residues. The germline V gene has CDR1 MGHRA and CDR2 YSYEKL. The CDR3 DNA reads as TGCGCCAGCAGCCAAGAGGGGAGGGGAGGATGGACTGAAGCTTTCTTT. It encodes CASSQEGRGGWTEAFF.

The genes are TRBV5-1 and TRBJ2-7; 8 nucleotides match TRBD2. Germline CDR1 reads SGHRS; CDR2 reads YFSETQ. The J segment lost 1 base and the V segment lost 0 bases, leaving 3 bases of the junction unmatched. This CDR3 has 15 amino acids. The DNA for the CDR3 is TGCGCCAGCAGCTTGGAGGCGGGGGGATCCTACGAGCAGTACTTC. Translating it yields CASSLEAGGSYEQYF.

This chain joins TRBV27 and TRBJ1-2, with a weak D call TRBD1 (5 bases). Trimming shortened V by 6 bases and J by 5 bases, and 7 bases separated the two germline ends. The CDR3 length is 11 residues. Germline V gives CDR1 MNHEY, CDR2 SMNVEV (reference sequence). The CDR3 loop reads CASRGGYGYTF. The CDR3 DNA reads TGTGCCAGCAGGGGGGGATATGGCTACACCTTC.

CDR3: CASRRQGEETQYF. CDR3 bases: TGTGCCAGCAGGCGACAGGGGGAGGAGACCCAGTACTTC. The V call is TRBV5-4, the J call TRBJ2-5; 9 nucleotides align to TRBD1. Looked up from germline, CDR1 is SGHNT and CDR2 is YYREEE (reference sequence). V lost 5 bases, J lost 5 bases, and 4 bases stayed unmatched. CDR3 length: 13 residues.

V gene TRBV27 combines with J gene TRBJ1-1; D perhaps matches TRBD1 (5 bases). Germline assignment: CDR1 MNHEY and CDR2 SMNVEV (reference sequence). The CDR3 consists of 16 residues. V shed 2 bases and J shed 1 base, with 14 bases lying between them. CDR3 bases: TGTGCCAGCAGTTTAAGCGTGGGGGAAGCGAACACTGAAGCTTTCTTT. This sequence encodes CASSLSVGEANTEAFF.

This clone appeared once. J is TRBJ1-4 and V is TRBV6-1; the D gene is possibly TRBD1 (5 bases). V was trimmed by 7 bases and J by 3 bases, leaving 15 bases between them. CDR1 and CDR2 from the germline V gene are MNHNS and SASEGT. This CDR3 contains 15 residues. CDR3 sequence reads: CASIPFGGANEKLFF. The CDR3 region has the DNA TGTGCCAGCATTCCGTTTGGGGGGGCTAATGAAAAACTGTTTTTT.

V gene TRBV15 combines with J gene TRBJ2-7, with D unclear. V was cut by 0 bases and J by 2 bases, with 11 bases left in between. Germline lookup yields CDR1 LNHNV and CDR2 YYDKDF (reference sequence). The CDR3 runs 15 residues. The CDR3 protein is CATSREHTLAYEQYF. The CDR3 DNA is TGTGCCACCAGCAGAGAACACACCCTGGCCTACGAGCAGTACTTC.

The gene calls are TRBV13 and TRBJ2-7, with D perhaps TRBD1 (5 bases). The ends were cut back, 8 bases at V and 0 bases at J, with 14 bases in the middle. The CDR3 extends over 14 amino acids. Per germline, CDR1 PRHDT and CDR2 FYEKMQ (reference sequence). CDR3 in amino acids: CASGRWGDSYEQYF. In DNA form, the CDR3 reads TGTGCCAGCGGACGCTGGGGCGACTCCTACGAGCAGTACTTC.

This clone turned up a few times. This chain joins TRBV7-9 and TRBJ1-1; D is perhaps TRBD1 (6 bases). V lost 10 bases and J lost 7, with 16 bases in between. Germline V CDR1 and CDR2: SEHNR, FQNEAQ (reference sequence). The CDR3 covers 12 residues. The CDR3 DNA is TGTGCCACCCAGCAAAGGGGGGATGAAGCTTTCTTT. It specifies CATQQRGDEAFF.

The chain has TRBV15 and TRBJ1-3; the match to TRBD1 covers 10 bases. This CDR3 region has 17 residues. V was clipped by 5 bases and J by 2 bases; unmatched bases: 9. Germline CDR1 is LNHNV and CDR2 is YYDKDF (reference sequence). The CDR3 DNA reads as TGTGCCACCAGCGCCCAGTGGGGGACAGGGGCTGGAAACACCATATATTTT. It translates to CATSAQWGTGAGNTIYF.

The chain recombines TRBV28 with TRBJ2-7, with 12 bases matching TRBD2. The germline V gene encodes CDR1 MDHEN and CDR2 SYDVKM. CDR3 length: 14 amino acids. J was trimmed by 4 bases and V by 5 bases; bases with no gene match: 3. CDR3 sequence: CASSPTSGRYEQYF. CDR3 sequence (DNA): TGTGCCAGCAGTCCTACTAGCGGGAGGTACGAGCAGTACTTC.

The rearrangement links TRBV7-8 to TRBJ2-2; D remains ambiguous. CDR3 size: 13 residues. Trimming cost V 3 bases and J 6 bases, with 8 bases left between them. Germline CDR1 reads SGHVS; CDR2 reads FQNEAQ. This CDR3 reads CASSFQLPGELFF. The CDR3 region has the DNA TGTGCCAGCAGCTTCCAGCTCCCCGGGGAGCTGTTTTTT.

This chain links TRBV27 with TRBJ2-7, with no clear D. The germline V gene has CDR1 MNHEY and CDR2 SMNVEV (reference sequence). Trimming removed 6 bases from V and 4 bases from J, with 16 bases in between. The CDR3 length is 14 residues. The CDR3 protein is CASSPEPFDYEQYF. The DNA for the CDR3 is TGTGCCAGCAGCCCGGAACCCTTTGATTACGAGCAGTACTTC.

This sequence joins TRBV28 and TRBJ2-5, with D tentatively TRBD2 (5 bases). CDR1 MDHEN and CDR2 SYDVKM come from the germline V gene. The CDR3 spans 13 residues. V was cut by 4 bases and J by 4 bases, with 10 bases left in between. The CDR3 region is CASSWESGETQYF. Here the CDR3 DNA reads TGTGCCAGCAGTTGGGAGTCGGGAGAGACCCAGTACTTC.